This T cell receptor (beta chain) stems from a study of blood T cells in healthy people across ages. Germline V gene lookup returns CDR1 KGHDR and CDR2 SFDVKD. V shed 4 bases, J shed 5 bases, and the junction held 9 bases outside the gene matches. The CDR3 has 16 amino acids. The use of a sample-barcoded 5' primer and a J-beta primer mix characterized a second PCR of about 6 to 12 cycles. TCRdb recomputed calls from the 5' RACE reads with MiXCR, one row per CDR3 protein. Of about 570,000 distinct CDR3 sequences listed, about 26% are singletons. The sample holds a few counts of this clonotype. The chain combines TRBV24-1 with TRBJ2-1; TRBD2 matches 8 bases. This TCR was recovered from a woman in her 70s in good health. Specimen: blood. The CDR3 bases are TGTGCCACCAGTGACCCCGGGGTAGCGGGGAACAATGAGCAGTTCTTC. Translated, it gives CATSDPGVAGNNEQFF.